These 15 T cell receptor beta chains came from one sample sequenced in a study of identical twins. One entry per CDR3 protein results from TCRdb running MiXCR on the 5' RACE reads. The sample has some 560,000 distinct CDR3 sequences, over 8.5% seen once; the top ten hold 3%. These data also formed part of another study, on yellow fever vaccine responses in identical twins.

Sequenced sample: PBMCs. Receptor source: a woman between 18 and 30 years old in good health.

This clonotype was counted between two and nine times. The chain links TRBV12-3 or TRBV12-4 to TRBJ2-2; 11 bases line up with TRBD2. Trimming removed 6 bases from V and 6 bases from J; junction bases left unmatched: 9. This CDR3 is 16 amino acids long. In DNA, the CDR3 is TGTGCCAGCAGGGACCTAGCGGGGGGTCCGCCCGGGGAGCTGTTTTTT. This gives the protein CASRDLAGGPPGELFF.

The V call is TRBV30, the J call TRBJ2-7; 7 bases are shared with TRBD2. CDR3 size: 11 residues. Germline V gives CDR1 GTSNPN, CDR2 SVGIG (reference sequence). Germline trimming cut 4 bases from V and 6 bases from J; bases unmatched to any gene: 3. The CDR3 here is CAWNPGGEQYF. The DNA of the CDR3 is TGTGCCTGGAATCCGGGGGGCGAGCAGTACTTC.

The CDR3 DNA reads TGCGCCAGCAGCTTCGGGACTACTAGCACAGATACGCAGTATTTT. The encoded protein is CASSFGTTSTDTQYF. This chain joins TRBV5-1 and TRBJ2-3, with 7 bases matching TRBD2. Looked up from germline, CDR1 is SGHRS and CDR2 is YFSETQ. The CDR3 totals 15 residues. V gave up 2 bases and J gave up 0 bases; unmatched junction bases: 3. The entire variable domain, with the rest obtained from reference TRBV5-1 and TRBJ2-3, is as follows: KAGVTQTPRYLIKTRGQQVTLSCSPISGHRSVSWYQQTPGQGLQFLFEYFSETQRNKGNFPGRFSGRQFSNSRSEMNVSTLELGDSALYLCASSFGTTSTDTQYFGPGTRLTVL.

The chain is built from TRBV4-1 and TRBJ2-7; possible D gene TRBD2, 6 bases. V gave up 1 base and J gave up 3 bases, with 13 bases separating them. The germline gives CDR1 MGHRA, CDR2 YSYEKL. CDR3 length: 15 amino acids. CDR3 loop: CASSQVAGEVYEQYF. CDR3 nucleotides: TGCGCCAGCAGCCAAGTAGCCGGGGAGGTCTACGAGCAGTACTTC.

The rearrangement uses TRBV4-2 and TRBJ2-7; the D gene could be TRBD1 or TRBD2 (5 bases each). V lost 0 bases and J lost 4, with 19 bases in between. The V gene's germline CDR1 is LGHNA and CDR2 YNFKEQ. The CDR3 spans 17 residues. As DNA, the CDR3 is TGTGCCAGCAGCCAAGAACCTGGGGGTCTGCCCATGTACGAGCAGTACTTC. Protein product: CASSQEPGGLPMYEQYF.

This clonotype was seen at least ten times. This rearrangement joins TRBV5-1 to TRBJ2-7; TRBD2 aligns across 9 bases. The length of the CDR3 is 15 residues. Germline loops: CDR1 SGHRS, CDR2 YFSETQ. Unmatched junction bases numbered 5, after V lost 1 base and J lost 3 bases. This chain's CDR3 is CASSLIAGGLYEQYF. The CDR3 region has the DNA TGCGCCAGCAGCTTGATTGCGGGGGGGCTCTACGAGCAGTACTTC.

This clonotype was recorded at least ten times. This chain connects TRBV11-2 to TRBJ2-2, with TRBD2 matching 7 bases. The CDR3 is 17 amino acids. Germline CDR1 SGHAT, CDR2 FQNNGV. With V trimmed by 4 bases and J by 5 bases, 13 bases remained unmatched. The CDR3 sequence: CASSSRTGTTYTGELFF. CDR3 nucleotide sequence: TGTGCCAGCAGCTCACGTACCGGGACTACCTATACCGGGGAGCTGTTTTTT. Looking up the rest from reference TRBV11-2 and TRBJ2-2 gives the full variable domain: EAGVAQSPRYKIIEKRQSVAFWCNPISGHATLYWYQQILGQGPKLLIQFQNNGVVDDSQLPKDRFSAERLKGVDSTLKIQPAKLEDSAVYLCASSSRTGTTYTGELFFGEGSRLTVL.

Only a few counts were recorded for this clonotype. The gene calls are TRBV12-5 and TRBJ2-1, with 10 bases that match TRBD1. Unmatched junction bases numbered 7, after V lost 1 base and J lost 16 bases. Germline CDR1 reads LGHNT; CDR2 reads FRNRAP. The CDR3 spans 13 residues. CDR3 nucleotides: TGTGCTAGTGGTTTGGATCAAGGGACAGGGGCCTTCTTC. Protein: CASGLDQGTGAFF.

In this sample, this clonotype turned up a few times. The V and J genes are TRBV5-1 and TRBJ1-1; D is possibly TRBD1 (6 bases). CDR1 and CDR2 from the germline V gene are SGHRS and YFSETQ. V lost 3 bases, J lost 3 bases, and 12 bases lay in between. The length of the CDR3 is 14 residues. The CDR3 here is CASSSKQGHTEAFF. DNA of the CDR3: TGCGCCAGCAGCTCTAAACAGGGACACACTGAAGCTTTCTTT.

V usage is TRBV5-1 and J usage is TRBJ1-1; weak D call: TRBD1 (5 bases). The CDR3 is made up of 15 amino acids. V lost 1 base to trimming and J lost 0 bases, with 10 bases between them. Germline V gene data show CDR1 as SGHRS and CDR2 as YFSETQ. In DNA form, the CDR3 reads TGCGCCAGCAGCTTGTTGACACAGGTGAACACTGAAGCTTTCTTT. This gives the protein CASSLLTQVNTEAFF.

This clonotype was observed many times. CDR3 amino acids: CASSYDYQNIQYF. The CDR3 DNA reads as TGTGCCAGCAGTTACGATTATCAAAACATTCAGTACTTC. The chain links TRBV6-6 to TRBJ2-4; the D is unclear. CDR1 is MNHNY and CDR2 is SVGAGI in the germline V gene (reference sequence). Trimming shortened V by 2 bases and J by 5 bases, and 7 bases separated the two germline ends. The CDR3 runs 13 residues.

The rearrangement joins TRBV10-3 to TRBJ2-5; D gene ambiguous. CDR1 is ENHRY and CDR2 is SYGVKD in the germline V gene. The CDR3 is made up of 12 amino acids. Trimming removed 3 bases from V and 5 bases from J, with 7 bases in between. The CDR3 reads CAISDLRETQYF. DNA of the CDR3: TGTGCCATCAGTGACTTGCGGGAGACCCAGTACTTC.

This chain's CDR3 is CASSYSWDSSYEQYF. The CDR3 coding sequence is TGTGCCAGCAGTTACTCCTGGGACAGCTCCTACGAGCAGTACTTC. V gene TRBV6-5 combines with J gene TRBJ2-7, with TRBD1 identical over 7 bases. Germline V gene sequence: CDR1 MNHEY, CDR2 SVGAGI. The length of the CDR3 is 15 residues. Trimming took 0 bases from V and 0 from J; bases not matched to a gene: 2.

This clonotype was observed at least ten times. The CDR3 DNA reads as TGTGCCAGCAGCCAAGATCTCAGGGATGAGCAGTTCTTC. This translates into CASSQDLRDEQFF. J is TRBJ2-1 and V is TRBV4-2; possibly TRBD1 for D (5 bases). The germline CDR1 and CDR2 sequences are LGHNA and YNFKEQ. This CDR3 is built from 13 residues. The V end was cut by 0 bases, the J end by 8 bases, with 8 bases between.

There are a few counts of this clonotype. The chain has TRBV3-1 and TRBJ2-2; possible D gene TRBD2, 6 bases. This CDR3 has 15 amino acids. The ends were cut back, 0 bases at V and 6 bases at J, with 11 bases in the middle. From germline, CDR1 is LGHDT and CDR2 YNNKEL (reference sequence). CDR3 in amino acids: CASSQDFWGAGELFF. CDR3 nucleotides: TGTGCCAGCAGCCAAGATTTCTGGGGGGCCGGGGAGCTGTTTTTT.